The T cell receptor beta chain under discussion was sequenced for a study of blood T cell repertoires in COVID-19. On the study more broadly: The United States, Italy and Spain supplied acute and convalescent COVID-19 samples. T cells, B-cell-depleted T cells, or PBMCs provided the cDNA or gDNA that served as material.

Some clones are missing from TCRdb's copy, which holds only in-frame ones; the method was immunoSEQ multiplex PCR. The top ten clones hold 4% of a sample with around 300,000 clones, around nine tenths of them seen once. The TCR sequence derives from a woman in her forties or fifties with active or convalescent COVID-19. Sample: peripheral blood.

CDR3 protein: CASSISVLAGPTDTQYF. The CDR3 coding sequence is TGTGCCAGTAGTATCTCGGTTCTAGCGGGGCCCACAGATACGCAGTATTTT. The V and J genes are TRBV19 and TRBJ2-3, with 9 nucleotides matching TRBD2. V was pared by 3 bases and J by 2 bases, with 9 bases of the junction left unmatched. This CDR3 contains 17 residues. From germline, CDR1 is LNHDA and CDR2 SQIVND (reference sequence).